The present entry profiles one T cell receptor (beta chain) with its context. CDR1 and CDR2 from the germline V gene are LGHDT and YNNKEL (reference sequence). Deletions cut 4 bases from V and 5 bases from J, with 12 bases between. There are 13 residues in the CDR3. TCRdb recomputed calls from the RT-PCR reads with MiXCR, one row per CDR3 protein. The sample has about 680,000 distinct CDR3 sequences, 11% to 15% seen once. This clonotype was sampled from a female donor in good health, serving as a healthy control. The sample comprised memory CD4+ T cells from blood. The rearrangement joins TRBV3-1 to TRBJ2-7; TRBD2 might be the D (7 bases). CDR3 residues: CASSRGGRHEQYF. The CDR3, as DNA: TGTGCCAGCAGCCGGGGGGGCAGGCACGAGCAGTACTTC.